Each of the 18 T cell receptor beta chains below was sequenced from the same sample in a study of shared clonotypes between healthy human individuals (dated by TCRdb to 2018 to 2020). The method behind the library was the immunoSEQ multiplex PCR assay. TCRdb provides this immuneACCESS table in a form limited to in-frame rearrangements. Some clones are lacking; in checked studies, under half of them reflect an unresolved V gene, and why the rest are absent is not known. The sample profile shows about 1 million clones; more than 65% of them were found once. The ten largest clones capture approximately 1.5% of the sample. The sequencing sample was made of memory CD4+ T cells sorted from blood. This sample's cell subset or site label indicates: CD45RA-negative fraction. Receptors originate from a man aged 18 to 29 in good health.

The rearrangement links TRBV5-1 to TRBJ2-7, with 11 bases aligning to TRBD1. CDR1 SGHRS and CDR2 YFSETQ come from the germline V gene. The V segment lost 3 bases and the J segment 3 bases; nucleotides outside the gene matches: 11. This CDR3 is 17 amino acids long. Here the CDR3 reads CASSYNPGQGVFYEQYF. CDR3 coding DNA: TGCGCCAGCAGCTATAACCCGGGACAGGGGGTTTTCTACGAGCAGTACTTC.

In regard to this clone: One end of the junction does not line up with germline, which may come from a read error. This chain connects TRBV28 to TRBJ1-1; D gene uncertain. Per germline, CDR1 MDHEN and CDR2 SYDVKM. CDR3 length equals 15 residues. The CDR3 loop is CASGFLRDTNTEAFF. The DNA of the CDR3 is TGTGCCAGCGGTTTTCTCCGGGATACGAACACTGAAGCTTTCTTT.

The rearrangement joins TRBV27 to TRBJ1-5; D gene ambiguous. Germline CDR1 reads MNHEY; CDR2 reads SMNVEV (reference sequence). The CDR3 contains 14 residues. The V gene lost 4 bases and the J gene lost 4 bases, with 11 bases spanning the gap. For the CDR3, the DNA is TGTGCCAGCAGTTCGGGTGGGCGTAATCAGCCCCAGCATTTT. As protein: CASSSGGRNQPQHF.

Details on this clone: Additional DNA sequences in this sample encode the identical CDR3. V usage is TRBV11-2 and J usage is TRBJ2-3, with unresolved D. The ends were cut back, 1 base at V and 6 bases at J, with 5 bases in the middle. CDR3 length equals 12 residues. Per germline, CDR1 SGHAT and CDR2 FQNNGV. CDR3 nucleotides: TGTGCCAGCAGCTTAGCAAGGGATACGCAGTATTTT. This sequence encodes CASSLARDTQYF. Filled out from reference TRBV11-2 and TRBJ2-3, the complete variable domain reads EAGVAQSPRYKIIEKRQSVAFWCNPISGHATLYWYQQILGQGPKLLIQFQNNGVVDDSQLPKDRFSAERLKGVDSTLKIQPAKLEDSAVYLCASSLARDTQYFGPGTRLTVL.

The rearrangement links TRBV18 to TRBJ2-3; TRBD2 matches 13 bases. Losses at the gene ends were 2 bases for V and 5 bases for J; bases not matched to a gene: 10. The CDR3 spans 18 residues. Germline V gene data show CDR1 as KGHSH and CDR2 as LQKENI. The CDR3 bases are TGTGCCAGCTCACCAAGGACTAGCGGGGGCGTGCATCAAGATACGCAGTATTTT. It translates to CASSPRTSGGVHQDTQYF.

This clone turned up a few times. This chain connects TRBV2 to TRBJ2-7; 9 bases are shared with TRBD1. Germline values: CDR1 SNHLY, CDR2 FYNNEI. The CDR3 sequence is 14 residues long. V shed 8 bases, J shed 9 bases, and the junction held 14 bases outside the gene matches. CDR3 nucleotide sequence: TGTGCCAGCGCGGCCGGGGGACAGGGATTAGTGCAGTACTTC. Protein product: CASAAGGQGLVQYF.

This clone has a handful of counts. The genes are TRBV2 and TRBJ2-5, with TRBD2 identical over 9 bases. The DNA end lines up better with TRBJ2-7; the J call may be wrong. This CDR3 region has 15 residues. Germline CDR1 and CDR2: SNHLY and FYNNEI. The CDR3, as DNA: TGTGCCAGCAGTGAGCAATTAGCGGGAGTCTACGAGCAGTACTTC. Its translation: CASSEQLAGVYEQYF.

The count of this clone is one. Written as DNA, the CDR3 is TGTGCCACCAGCAGGGGACTAGCGGGGAATACGCAGTATTTT. Translation gives CATSRGLAGNTQYF. The rearrangement uses TRBV15 and TRBJ2-3, with 13 bases that match TRBD2. The ends lost 3 bases at V and 7 bases at J; junction bases unmatched: 1. The CDR3 has 14 residues. The V gene's germline CDR1 is LNHNV and CDR2 YYDKDF (reference sequence).

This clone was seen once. CDR3 bases: TGTGCCAGCAGCTTAGATATGGGGGGCTCCGGGGAGCTGTTTTTT. It yields the protein CASSLDMGGSGELFF. V and J are TRBV11-2 and TRBJ2-2; TRBD1 or TRBD2 may be the D gene (6 bases each). The CDR3 is 15 residues long. Germline CDR1 and CDR2: SGHAT and FQNNGV. Trimming stripped 0 bases from V and 6 bases from J, with 11 bases between. Full variable domain (rest looked up from reference TRBV11-2 and TRBJ2-2): EAGVAQSPRYKIIEKRQSVAFWCNPISGHATLYWYQQILGQGPKLLIQFQNNGVVDDSQLPKDRFSAERLKGVDSTLKIQPAKLEDSAVYLCASSLDMGGSGELFFGEGSRLTVL.

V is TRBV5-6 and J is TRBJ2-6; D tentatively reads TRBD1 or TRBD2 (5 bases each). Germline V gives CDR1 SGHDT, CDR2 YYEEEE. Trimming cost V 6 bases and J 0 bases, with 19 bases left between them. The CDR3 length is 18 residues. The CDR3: CASTKTGTASSGANVLTF. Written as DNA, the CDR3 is TGTGCCAGCACCAAAACTGGGACGGCAAGCTCTGGGGCCAACGTCCTGACTTTC.

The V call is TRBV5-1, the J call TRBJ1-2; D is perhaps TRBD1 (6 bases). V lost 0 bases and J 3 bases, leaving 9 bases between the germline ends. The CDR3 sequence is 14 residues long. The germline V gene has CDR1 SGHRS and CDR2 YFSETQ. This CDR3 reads CASSLARGDYGYTF. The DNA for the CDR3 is TGCGCCAGCAGCTTGGCCAGGGGCGACTATGGCTACACCTTC. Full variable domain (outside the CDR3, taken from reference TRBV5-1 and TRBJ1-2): KAGVTQTPRYLIKTRGQQVTLSCSPISGHRSVSWYQQTPGQGLQFLFEYFSETQRNKGNFPGRFSGRQFSNSRSEMNVSTLELGDSALYLCASSLARGDYGYTFGSGTRLTVV.

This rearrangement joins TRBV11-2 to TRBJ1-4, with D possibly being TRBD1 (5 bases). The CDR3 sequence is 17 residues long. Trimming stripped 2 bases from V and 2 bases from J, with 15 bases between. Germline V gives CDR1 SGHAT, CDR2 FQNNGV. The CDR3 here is CASSLYARGGTNEKLFF. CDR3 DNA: TGTGCCAGCAGCTTATATGCGAGGGGAGGGACTAATGAAAAACTGTTTTTT.

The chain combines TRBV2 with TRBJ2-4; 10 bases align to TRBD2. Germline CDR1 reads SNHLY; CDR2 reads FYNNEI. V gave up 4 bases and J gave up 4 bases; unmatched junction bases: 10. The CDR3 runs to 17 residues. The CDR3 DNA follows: TGTGCCAGCAGTGGGTCGGGACTAGCGTCAGGGAAAAACATTCAGTACTTC. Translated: CASSGSGLASGKNIQYF.

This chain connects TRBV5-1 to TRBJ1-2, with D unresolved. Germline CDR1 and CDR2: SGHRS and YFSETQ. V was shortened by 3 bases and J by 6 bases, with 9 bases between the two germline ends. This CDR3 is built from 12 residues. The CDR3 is CASSYGMDGYTF. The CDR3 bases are TGCGCCAGCAGCTACGGGATGGATGGCTACACCTTC.

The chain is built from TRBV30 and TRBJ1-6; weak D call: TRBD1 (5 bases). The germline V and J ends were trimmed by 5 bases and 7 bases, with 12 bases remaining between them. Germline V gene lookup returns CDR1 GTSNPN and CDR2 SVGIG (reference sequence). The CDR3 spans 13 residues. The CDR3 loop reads CAWEGAGNSPLHF. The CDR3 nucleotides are TGTGCCTGGGAAGGGGCGGGGAATTCACCCCTCCACTTT.

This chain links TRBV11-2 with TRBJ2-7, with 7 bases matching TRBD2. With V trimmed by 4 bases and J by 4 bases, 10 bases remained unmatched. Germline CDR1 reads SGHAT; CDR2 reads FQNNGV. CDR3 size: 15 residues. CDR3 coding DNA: TGTGCCAGCAGCTCCCCTAACCAGGGAGGGTACGAGCAGTACTTC. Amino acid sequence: CASSSPNQGGYEQYF.

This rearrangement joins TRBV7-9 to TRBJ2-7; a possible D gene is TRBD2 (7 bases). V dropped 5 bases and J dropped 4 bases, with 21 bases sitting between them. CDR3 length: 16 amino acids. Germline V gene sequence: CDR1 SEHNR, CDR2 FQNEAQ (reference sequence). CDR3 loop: CASSPHRGGLPYEQYF. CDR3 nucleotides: TGTGCCAGCAGCCCCCATAGGGGGGGCCTCCCATACGAGCAGTACTTC.

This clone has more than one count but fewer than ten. Here the CDR3 reads CASSRRGQGDQPQHF. CDR3 bases: TGCGCCAGCAGCCGCCGGGGACAGGGAGATCAGCCCCAGCATTTT. The chain links TRBV4-1 to TRBJ1-5, with 9 bases that match TRBD1. Germline lookup yields CDR1 MGHRA and CDR2 YSYEKL. CDR3 length equals 15 residues. Losses at the gene ends were 4 bases for V and 5 bases for J; bases not matched to a gene: 6.